This T cell receptor (beta chain) appears in the sequencing data of a study of T cell responses to AZD1222 COVID-19 vaccine. Study results and caveats: Distributed over spike, vaccine-associated CD4 TCRs predominated at 160-218 and 743-854.

CDR1 and CDR2 (germline): LNHDA, SQIVND (reference sequence). V was cut by 7 bases and J by 0 bases, with 13 bases left in between. This CDR3 is 16 amino acids long. Regarding this clone: As yet, its antigen is unknown.

Using immunoSEQ multiplex PCR, the repertoire was profiled, and TCRdb retains in-frame clones only, with some absent. This sample has 150,000 to 200,000 clones; 85% to 95% occur once, and the top ten carry roughly 0.9%. The chain links TRBV19 to TRBJ1-6; no clear D. This clonotype was obtained from an adult in good health. The starting material was peripheral blood, obtained on day 0 of AZD1222 vaccination. CDR3 nucleotide sequence: TGTGCCAGTACCAAGATCGGGAGCTCCTATAATTCACCCCTCCACTTT. Its protein product is CASTKIGSSYNSPLHF.